A selection of T cell receptor beta chains follows, all from one sample in a study of HIV-infected patients and healthy controls. MiXCR was run by TCRdb on the 5' RACE reads, yielding one entry per CDR3 protein. The sample lists more than 8,500 distinct CDR3 sequences, under 6.5% occurring once. Sequencing input: blood. These receptors came from an adult in good health. Each CDR3 is given without its conserved first and last residue. Size is stated for part of the rows, as once, few or many counts, or as a class when the clone is expanded.

>many|TRBV3-1
ASSLGQIYNEQF
>many|TRBV13
ASSLGAFEEAQY
>medium-sized|TRBV7-9
ASSPLYGYT
>medium-sized|TRBV27
ASSPQGLSNNEQF
>many|TRBV12-3/TRBV12-4
ASRQPGNTIY
>medium-sized|TRBV29-1
SGSGRGITDTQY
>few|TRBV19
ATTQTSGTDTQY
>medium-sized|TRBV6-5
ASSPRGAGGSYEQY
>many|TRBV28
ASNLYRDFTEAF
>many|TRBV7-8
ASSFTSTNTEAF
>.|TRBV28
ASSFQGSAYNEQF
>many|TRBV12-3/TRBV12-4
ASSKDRVGGELF
>many|TRBV4-2
ASSPGRRGRGSDTQY
>medium-sized|TRBV14
ASSQDQYEQY
>medium-sized|TRBV12-3/TRBV12-4
ASSFSGADTQY
>medium-sized|TRBV7-2
ASSARGSGSTDTQY
>many|TRBV4-2
ASSQDRGPNTEAF
>medium-sized|TRBV12-3/TRBV12-4
ASSFEAGGTGELF
>medium-sized|TRBV7-9
ASSSRTSGTVVDEQF
>medium-sized|TRBV6-2/TRBV6-3
ASRTPTYEQY
>many|TRBV7-2
ASSRDRRNTEAF
>many|TRBV5-6
ASSFGTGRGTEAF
>.|TRBV7-9
ASSYPKGKKLF
>medium-sized|TRBV3-1
ASSQDRRRNYGYT
>medium-sized|TRBV4-3
ASSQDLSGYGYT
>many|TRBV7-2
ASSLVVGAGSTDTQY
>medium-sized|TRBV18
ASSPEGGQGQPQH
>medium-sized|TRBV11-2
ASNRGGRSQVFQETQY
>.|TRBV7-2
ASSPQVGQGLNNEQF
>.|TRBV6-5
ASSYSGADNSPLH
>medium-sized|TRBV20-1
SARDPISNQPQH
>medium-sized|TRBV23-1
ASSQFQGYEQY
>many|TRBV11-1
ASSSPNGYEQF
>.|TRBV18
ASSGLPRGVNTEAF
>medium-sized|TRBV12-3/TRBV12-4
ASSSRGTNPGDDEQF
>many|TRBV3-1
ASSQNPRVVQANYGYT
>medium-sized|TRBV5-5
ASSLIGQPQH
>.|TRBV13
ASSSRTSGSGRSSYEQY
>many|TRBV6-2/TRBV6-3
ASKLTGSMNTEAF
>many|TRBV12-3/TRBV12-4
ASSFGSGANVLT
>medium-sized|TRBV5-1
ASSLAGSGSPPYNEQF